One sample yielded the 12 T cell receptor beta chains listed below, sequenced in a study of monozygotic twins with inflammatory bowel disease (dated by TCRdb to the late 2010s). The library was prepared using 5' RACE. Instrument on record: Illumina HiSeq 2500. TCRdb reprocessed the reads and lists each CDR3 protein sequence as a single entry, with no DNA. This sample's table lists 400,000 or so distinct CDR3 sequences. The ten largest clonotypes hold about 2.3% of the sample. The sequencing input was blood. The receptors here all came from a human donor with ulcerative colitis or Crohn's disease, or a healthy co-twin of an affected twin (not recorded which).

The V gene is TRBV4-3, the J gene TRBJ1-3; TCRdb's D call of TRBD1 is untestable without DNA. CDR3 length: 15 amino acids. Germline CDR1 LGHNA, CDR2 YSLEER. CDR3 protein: CASSQGPDRGYTIYF.

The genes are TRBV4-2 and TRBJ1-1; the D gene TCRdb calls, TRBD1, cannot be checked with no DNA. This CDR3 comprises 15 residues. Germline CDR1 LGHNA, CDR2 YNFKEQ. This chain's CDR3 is CASSQAGQTNTEAFF.

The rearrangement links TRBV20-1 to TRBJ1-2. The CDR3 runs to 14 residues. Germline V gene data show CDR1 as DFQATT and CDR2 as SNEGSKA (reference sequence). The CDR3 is CSTSDRRSSYGYTF.

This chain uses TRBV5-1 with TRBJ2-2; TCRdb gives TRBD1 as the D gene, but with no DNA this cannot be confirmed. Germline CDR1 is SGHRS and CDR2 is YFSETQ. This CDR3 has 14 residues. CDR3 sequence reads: CASSLGGAAGELFF.

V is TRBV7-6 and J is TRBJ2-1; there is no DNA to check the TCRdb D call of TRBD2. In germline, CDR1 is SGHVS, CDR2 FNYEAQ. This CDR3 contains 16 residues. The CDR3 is CASSPSARGTYNEQFF.

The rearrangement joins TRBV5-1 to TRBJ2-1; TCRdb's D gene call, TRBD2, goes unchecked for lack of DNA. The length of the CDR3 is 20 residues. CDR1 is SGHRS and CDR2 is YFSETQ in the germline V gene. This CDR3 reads CASSLEPSRLRRGSYNEQFF.

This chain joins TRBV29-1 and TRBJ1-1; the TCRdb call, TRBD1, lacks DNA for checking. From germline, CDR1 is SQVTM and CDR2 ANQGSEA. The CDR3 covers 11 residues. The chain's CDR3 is CSTRGDTEAFF.

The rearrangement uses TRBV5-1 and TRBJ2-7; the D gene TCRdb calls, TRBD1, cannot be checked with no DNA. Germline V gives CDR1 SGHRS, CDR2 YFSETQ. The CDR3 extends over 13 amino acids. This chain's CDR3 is CASSSGQGYEQYF.

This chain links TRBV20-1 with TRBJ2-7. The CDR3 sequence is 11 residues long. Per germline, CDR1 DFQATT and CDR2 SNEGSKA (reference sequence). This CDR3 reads CSASGEYEQYF.

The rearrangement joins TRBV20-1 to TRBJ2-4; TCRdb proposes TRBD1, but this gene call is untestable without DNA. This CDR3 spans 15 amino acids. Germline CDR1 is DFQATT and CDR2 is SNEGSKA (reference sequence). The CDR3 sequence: CSAGPGQGYQNIQYF.

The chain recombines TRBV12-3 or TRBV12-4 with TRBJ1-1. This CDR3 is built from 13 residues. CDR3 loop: CASIRTLNTEAFF.

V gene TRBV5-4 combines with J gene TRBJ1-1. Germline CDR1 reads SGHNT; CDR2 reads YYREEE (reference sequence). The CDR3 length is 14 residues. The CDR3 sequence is CASSRGPSIPEAFF.